One T cell receptor (beta chain) is described in this entry. Its antigen is not known. A far larger clone is one nucleotide away, so this likely arose from a read error. From genomic DNA, TCR beta CDR3 was amplified by two-round multiplex PCR. Primers were specific to each TRBV and TRBJ gene in first-round PCR. TCRdb reprocessed the multiplex PCR reads with MiXCR, giving one entry per CDR3 protein. Here the sample spans nearly 25,000 distinct CDR3 sequences, around 39% being singletons. These data originate in a study of prognosis after radiotherapy for stage I lung cancer. Across the study: Recruiting of stage I non-small cell lung cancer patients into the study occurred between April 2018 and January 2019. Histologically, the tumors comprised squamous cell carcinoma in more than 5 patients and adenocarcinoma in under 15. A few patients developed distant metastases (median approximately 7 months) after radiotherapy; around 15 showed no significant progression.

Germline-derived CDR1 and CDR2 are SEHNR and FQNEAQ (reference sequence). Trimming stripped 1 base from V and 0 bases from J, with 6 bases between. This CDR3 has 15 amino acids. Study-level findings and limits: Clone counts measured for unique TCRs fell after stereotactic body radiation therapy, median around 9,500 versus 6,500.

This clonotype was obtained from a donor aged 50 or older with non-small cell lung cancer. The starting material was PBMCs, obtained before or after stereotactic body radiation therapy (not recorded which). The rearrangement links TRBV7-9 to TRBJ2-2; D not resolved. The CDR3 DNA follows: TGTGCCAGCAGCTTAGAGTCGGCGAACACCGGGGAGCTGTTTTTT. The encoded protein is CASSLESANTGELFF.